Following are 22 T cell receptor beta chains from one sample sequenced in a study of human T cells and chemical hapten exposure. The time point was: patch test 3, about 24 weeks after DPC sensitization. Documented treatment: therapeutic diphenylcyclopropenone sensitization with weekly scalp DPC. TCRdb recomputed calls from the RACE reads with MiXCR, one row per CDR3 protein. The sample gives around 130,000 distinct CDR3 sequences, roughly 10% of which show up once; around 2.4% is in the top ten. The sample here was whole blood, taken in connection with sensitization to the hapten diphenylcyclopropenone (DPC). The receptor source for this set is a woman aged 45-65 years with alopecia areata. Some clones in this sample may be carry-over from other donors' samples.

In its sample, this clonotype was seen once. This rearrangement joins TRBV19 to TRBJ2-1; D is undetermined. V gave up 4 bases and J gave up 4 bases, with 8 bases separating them. CDR1 is LNHDA and CDR2 is SQIVND in the germline V gene (reference sequence). This CDR3 spans 13 amino acids. CDR3 in DNA: TGTGCCAGTAGTAGATACATTTACAATGAGCAGTTCTTC. This codes for CASSRYIYNEQFF.

The chain employs TRBV12-3 or TRBV12-4 and TRBJ2-2; possible D gene TRBD1, 5 bases. There are 16 residues in the CDR3. V was trimmed by 7 bases and J by 2 bases, leaving 17 bases between them. This CDR3 is CASITQGTLNTGELFF. CDR3 DNA: TGTGCCAGCATCACGCAGGGTACTCTAAACACCGGGGAGCTGTTTTTT.

The genes are TRBV14 and TRBJ1-1; TRBD1 is a possible D gene (5 bases). Germline CDR1 SGHDN, CDR2 FVKESK. V was cut by 2 bases and J by 1 base, with 14 bases left in between. This CDR3 contains 16 residues. The CDR3 here is CASSQFGGGSNTEAFF. The DNA for the CDR3 is TGTGCCAGCAGCCAATTCGGGGGTGGGTCGAACACTGAAGCTTTCTTT.

The chain employs TRBV5-1 and TRBJ2-4; D may be TRBD1 or TRBD2 (5 bases each). V lost 1 base, J lost 0 bases, and 17 bases lay in between. CDR3 length: 18 amino acids. Germline V lookup: CDR1 SGHRS, CDR2 YFSETQ. The CDR3 loop is CASSLTGDLDIAKNIQYF. Here the CDR3 DNA reads TGCGCCAGCAGCTTGACCGGGGACCTGGATATAGCCAAAAACATTCAGTACTTC.

In this sample, this clonotype turned up a few times. CDR3 in amino acids: CATSGLTPNEQFF. CDR3 DNA: TGTGCCACCAGTGGGCTTACCCCGAATGAGCAGTTCTTC. This chain connects TRBV24-1 to TRBJ2-1; D unresolved. V lost 5 bases and J lost 7, with 11 bases in between. This CDR3 has 13 residues. Per germline, CDR1 KGHDR and CDR2 SFDVKD.

There are a few counts of this clonotype. This rearrangement joins TRBV7-6 to TRBJ2-3; 12 positions match TRBD2. Germline CDR1 is SGHVS and CDR2 is FNYEAQ. The length of the CDR3 is 17 residues. Germline trimming cut 6 bases from V and 4 bases from J; bases unmatched to any gene: 11. CDR3 nucleotide sequence: TGTGCCAGCAGTCGCCACTTGACTAGCGGGGGCGCAGATACGCAGTATTTT. Translating it yields CASSRHLTSGGADTQYF.

The gene calls are TRBV5-5 and TRBJ2-3, with 10 bases lining up with TRBD1. The V and J ends lost 4 bases and 1 base, in that order; junction bases with no gene match: 6. The CDR3 contains 16 residues. CDR1 and CDR2 from the germline V gene are SGHKS and YYEKEE (reference sequence). CDR3 region: CASSGTGTGGTDTQYF. CDR3 bases: TGTGCCAGCAGCGGGACCGGGACAGGGGGCACAGATACGCAGTATTTT.

This clonotype was picked up a small number of times. The chain joins TRBV7-3 to TRBJ2-2; D not resolved. The CDR3 extends over 13 amino acids. Trimming removed 4 bases from V and 5 bases from J, with 8 bases in between. Per the germline V gene, CDR1 is SGHTA and CDR2 is FQGTGA. CDR3 DNA: TGTGCCAGCAGCTCCCTTCGGACCGGGGAGCTGTTTTTT. Residues: CASSSLRTGELFF.

This chain joins TRBV7-2 and TRBJ1-5; D is ambiguous. Germline V gene sequence: CDR1 SGHTA, CDR2 FQGNSA. This CDR3 has 16 residues. Trimming took 0 bases from V and 0 from J, leaving 9 bases between them. CDR3 coding DNA: TGTGCCAGCAGCTTAGCAACAGTGAATAGCAATCAGCCCCAGCATTTT. This translates into CASSLATVNSNQPQHF. Full variable domain (rest looked up from reference TRBV7-2 and TRBJ1-5): GAGVSQSPSNKVTEKGKDVELRCDPISGHTALYWYRQSLGQGLEFLIYFQGNSAPDKSGLPSDRFSAERTGGSVSTLTIQRTQQEDSAVYLCASSLATVNSNQPQHFGDGTRLSIL.

This clonotype was picked up a small number of times. J is TRBJ1-1 and V is TRBV12-3 or TRBV12-4; D might be TRBD1 (6 bases). V lost 6 bases, J lost 4 bases, and 18 bases lay in between. This CDR3 has 15 residues. The CDR3 sequence is CASSPPGDWGTEAFF. The CDR3 DNA is TGTGCCAGCAGCCCCCCAGGGGACTGGGGCACTGAAGCTTTCTTT.

The chain links TRBV28 to TRBJ1-1, with no clear D. V shed 8 bases and J shed 4 bases, with 23 bases lying between them. Germline V gene lookup returns CDR1 MDHEN and CDR2 SYDVKM. The CDR3 consists of 16 residues. CDR3 amino acids: CASVSGSLGEGTEAFF. DNA of the CDR3: TGTGCCAGCGTCTCCGGAAGTTTGGGAGAGGGCACTGAAGCTTTCTTT. Filled out from reference TRBV28 and TRBJ1-1, the complete variable domain reads DVKVTQSSRYLVKRTGEKVFLECVQDMDHENMFWYRQDPGLGLRLIYFSYDVKMKEKGDIPEGYSVSREKKERFSLILESASTNQTSMYLCASVSGSLGEGTEAFFGQGTRLTVV.

There are many counts of this clonotype. The gene calls are TRBV27 and TRBJ2-7, with TRBD1 identical over 9 bases. V shed 6 bases and J 3 bases; nucleotides not matched to a gene: 9. Germline assignment: CDR1 MNHEY and CDR2 SMNVEV (reference sequence). The CDR3 contains 15 residues. CDR3 residues: CASRPLQGAIYEQYF. The CDR3 nucleotides read TGTGCCAGCAGACCACTACAGGGGGCAATCTACGAGCAGTACTTC.

This clonotype has just a few counts. The chain recombines TRBV7-8 with TRBJ2-7; D uncertain. Germline-derived CDR1 and CDR2 are SGHVS and FQNEAQ. The CDR3 has 11 residues. Trimming left V 5 bases short and J 7 bases short, with 9 bases between. CDR3 sequence: CASSPPGEQYF. The CDR3 DNA follows: TGTGCCAGCAGCCCCCCCGGGGAGCAGTACTTC.

This clonotype was recorded a few times. The rearrangement uses TRBV19 and TRBJ2-1; 11 nucleotides match TRBD2. The CDR3 has 14 residues. CDR1 is LNHDA, CDR2 SQIVND, per germline (reference sequence). V lost 6 bases, J lost 6 bases, and 4 bases stayed unmatched. CDR3 sequence (DNA): TGTGCCAGTAGGGCACTAGCGGGAGCCAATGAGCAGTTCTTC. As protein: CASRALAGANEQFF. The variable domain in full, completed from reference TRBV19 and TRBJ2-1, reads DGGITQSPKYLFRKEGQNVTLSCEQNLNHDAMYWYRQDPGQGLRLIYYSQIVNDFQKGDIAEGYSVSREKKESFPLTVTSAQKNPTAFYLCASRALAGANEQFFGPGTRLTVL.

This clonotype was observed a few times. The chain uses TRBV4-1 and TRBJ2-3; no clear D gene. The CDR3 is 12 residues long. V was clipped by 3 bases and J by 5 bases, with 6 bases between them. Germline values: CDR1 MGHRA, CDR2 YSYEKL. CDR3 loop: CASSQAEDTQYF. CDR3 nucleotide sequence: TGCGCCAGCAGCCAGGCTGAAGATACGCAGTATTTT.

This clonotype was found a few times. The V gene is TRBV12-3 or TRBV12-4, the J gene TRBJ2-7; TRBD1 matches at 12 bases. The junction had 7 bases not matched to a gene; V was cut back by 7 bases and J by 6 bases. CDR3 length: 14 amino acids. CDR3 nucleotide sequence: TGTGCCAGCACCCCGGGACAGGGGGCGGTCGAGCAGTACTTC. Its translation: CASTPGQGAVEQYF.

This clonotype was seen at least ten times. This chain joins TRBV29-1 and TRBJ1-3, with TRBD1 as a possible D gene (5 bases). The V end was cut by 3 bases, the J end by 1 base, with 13 bases between. CDR3 length: 15 residues. The V gene's germline CDR1 is SQVTM and CDR2 ANQGSEA. The CDR3: CSVESGRASGNTIYF. CDR3 in DNA: TGCAGCGTTGAGTCCGGCAGGGCATCTGGAAACACCATATATTTT.

This clonotype was counted at least ten times. V is TRBV4-3 and J is TRBJ1-1, with unresolved D. Germline CDR1 and CDR2: LGHNA and YSLEER. The CDR3 loop spans 20 amino acids. V was trimmed by 3 bases and J by 1 base, leaving 27 bases between them. The CDR3 coding sequence is TGCGCCAGCAGCCACCGTCAAATACACGAGGCAGCACCTCCGAACACTGAAGCTTTCTTT. This gives the protein CASSHRQIHEAAPPNTEAFF.

This clonotype was recorded at least ten times. CDR3 amino acids: CSAKSGSLYNEQFF. As DNA, the CDR3 is TGCAGTGCCAAAAGCGGGTCCCTCTACAATGAGCAGTTCTTC. The chain combines TRBV20-1 with TRBJ2-1; possibly TRBD2 for D (6 bases). V was shortened by 6 bases and J by 3 bases, with 15 bases between the two germline ends. There are 14 residues in the CDR3. Germline V gene data show CDR1 as DFQATT and CDR2 as SNEGSKA (reference sequence).

This chain connects TRBV6-5 to TRBJ2-3; 8 bases map to TRBD2. Germline loops: CDR1 MNHEY, CDR2 SVGAGI. The CDR3 is 16 amino acids. J gave up 4 bases and V 2 bases, and 8 bases lay outside the gene matches. The CDR3 is CASSYLGAGAADTQYF. The CDR3 DNA is TGTGCCAGCAGTTACCTGGGAGCGGGAGCGGCAGATACGCAGTATTTT.

V and J are TRBV18 and TRBJ1-1; D is ambiguous. Germline loops: CDR1 KGHSH, CDR2 LQKENI. The V and J ends lost 6 bases and 1 base respectively, with 9 bases between them. The length of the CDR3 is 13 residues. The CDR3 sequence: CASSGQQNTEAFF. CDR3 nucleotides: TGTGCCAGCTCTGGGCAGCAGAACACTGAAGCTTTCTTT.

This clonotype came up a few times. The CDR3 DNA is TGTGCCAGCAGTCCACGGACAGGGAATTACAATTCACCCCTCCACTTT. It yields the protein CASSPRTGNYNSPLHF. The J gene is TRBJ1-6, the V gene TRBV27; 8 bases are a match to TRBD1. CDR1 and CDR2 (germline): MNHEY, SMNVEV (reference sequence). The CDR3 is 16 amino acids. V dropped 5 bases and J dropped 7; count of bases not matched to a gene: 10.